The clone carrying this T cell receptor (beta chain) was observed at least ten times. RNA transcripts gave rise to amplified TCR beta CDR3 regions. With the HTBI primer set, the TCR CDR3 went through a first round of RT-PCR. TCRdb fed the multiplex PCR reads into MiXCR, producing one record per CDR3 protein. The repertoire holds around 420,000 distinct CDR3 sequences, roughly 13% seen once, with 5.3% in the top ten. This sample is part of a study of T cells in Graves' hyperthyroidism and ophthalmopathy. This TCR derives from a woman younger than 35 with Graves' hyperthyroidism. Material for sequencing was blood.

CDR3 protein: CASRADRGGHIQYF. The CDR3 region has the DNA TGTGCCAGCAGGGCGGACAGGGGAGGGCACATTCAGTACTTC. The chain recombines TRBV6-1 with TRBJ2-4; the match to TRBD1 covers 9 bases. CDR1 and CDR2 (germline): MNHNS, SASEGT. The CDR3 covers 14 residues. V lost 6 bases, J lost 8 bases, and 8 bases stayed unmatched.